The source of this T cell receptor (beta chain) is a study of identical twins. CDR1 LNHNV and CDR2 YYDKDF come from the germline V gene (reference sequence). The V end was cut by 0 bases, the J end by 7 bases, with 15 bases between. There are 16 residues in the CDR3. Donors were all healthy Caucasians. This clonotype was recorded many times. Its specificity is not known. Study observations and caveats: The presence of invariant MAIT and iNKT cells could partly confound analyses of zero-insertion sequences.

With template switching, a universal primer site was added, and the cDNA carried unique molecular identifiers. TCRdb passed the 5' RACE reads through MiXCR, listing each CDR3 protein once. The repertoire includes 550,000 to 800,000 distinct CDR3 sequences, about 7.1% of them detected once, and 1.6% sits in the top ten. A further study also used this sample, focusing on yellow fever vaccine responses in identical twins.

The TCR was taken from a woman under 30 in good health. This sequence joins TRBV15 and TRBJ1-4, with D perhaps matching TRBD1 (6 bases). Material: PBMCs. Here the CDR3 reads CATSREQGSEIEKLFF. CDR3 nucleotides: TGTGCCACCAGCAGAGAGCAGGGGAGTGAGATTGAAAAACTGTTTTTT.